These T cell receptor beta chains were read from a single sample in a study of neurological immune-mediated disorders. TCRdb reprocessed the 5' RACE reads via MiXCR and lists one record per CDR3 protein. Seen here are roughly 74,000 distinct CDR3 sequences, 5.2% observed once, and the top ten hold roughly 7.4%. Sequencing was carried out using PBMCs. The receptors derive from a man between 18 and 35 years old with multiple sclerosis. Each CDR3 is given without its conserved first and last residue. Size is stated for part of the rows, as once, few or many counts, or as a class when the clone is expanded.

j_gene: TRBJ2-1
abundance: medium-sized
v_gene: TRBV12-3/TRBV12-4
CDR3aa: ASRARNEQF

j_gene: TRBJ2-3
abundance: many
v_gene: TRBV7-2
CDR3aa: ASSPPKAQY

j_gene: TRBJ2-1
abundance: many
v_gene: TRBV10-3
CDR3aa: AISDSVTHNEQF

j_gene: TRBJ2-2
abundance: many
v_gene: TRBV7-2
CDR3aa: ASSLGGSRELF

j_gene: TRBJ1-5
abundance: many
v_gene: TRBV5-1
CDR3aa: ASSPRAGADQPQH

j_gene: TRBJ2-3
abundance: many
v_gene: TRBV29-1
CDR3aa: SVGGGRSTDTQY

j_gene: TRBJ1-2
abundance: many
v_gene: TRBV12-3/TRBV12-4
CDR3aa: ASSLLAGSGYGYT

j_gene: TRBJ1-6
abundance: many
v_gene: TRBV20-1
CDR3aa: SAVPDRGSPLN

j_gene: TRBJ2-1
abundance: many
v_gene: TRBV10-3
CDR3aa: ATGGTSGSWNEQF

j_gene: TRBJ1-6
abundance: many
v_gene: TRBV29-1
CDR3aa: SGRSGDNSPLH

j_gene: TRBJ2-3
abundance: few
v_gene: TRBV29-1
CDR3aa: SVVQVSTDTQY

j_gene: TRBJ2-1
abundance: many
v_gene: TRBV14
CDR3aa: ASSHPPGLAGGHEQF

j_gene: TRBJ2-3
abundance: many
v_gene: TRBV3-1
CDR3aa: ASSQGPLAGGTTTDTQY

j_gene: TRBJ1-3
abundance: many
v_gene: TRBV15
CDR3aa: ATEEQSSGNTIY

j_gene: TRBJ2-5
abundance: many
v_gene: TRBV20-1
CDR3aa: SATPGRLAH

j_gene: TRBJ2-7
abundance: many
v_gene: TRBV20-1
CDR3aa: SARDKARQSSYEQY

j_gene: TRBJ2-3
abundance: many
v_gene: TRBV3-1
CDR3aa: ASSPPTTTHTDTQY

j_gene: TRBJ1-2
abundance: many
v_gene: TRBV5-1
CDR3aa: ASSLGQTWGYT

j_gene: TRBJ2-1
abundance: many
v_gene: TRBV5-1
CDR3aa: ASSLGQGWNEQF

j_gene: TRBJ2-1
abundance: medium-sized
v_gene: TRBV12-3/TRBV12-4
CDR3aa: ASSRYNEQF

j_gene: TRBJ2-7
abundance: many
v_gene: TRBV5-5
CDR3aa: ASSLGYRASSHEQY

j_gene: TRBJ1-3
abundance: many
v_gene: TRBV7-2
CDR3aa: ASSPNAGNTIY

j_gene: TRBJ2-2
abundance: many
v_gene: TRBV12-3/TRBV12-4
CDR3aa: AFPGELF

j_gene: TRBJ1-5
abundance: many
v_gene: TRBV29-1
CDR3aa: SVLQGADNQPQH

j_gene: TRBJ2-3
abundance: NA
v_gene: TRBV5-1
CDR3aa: ASSLTSGGYTQY

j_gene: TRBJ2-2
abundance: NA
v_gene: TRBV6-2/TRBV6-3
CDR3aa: ASSHTRTGELF

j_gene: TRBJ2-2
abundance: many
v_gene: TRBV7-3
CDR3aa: ASSWGLTTGELF

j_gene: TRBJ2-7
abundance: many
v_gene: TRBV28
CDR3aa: ASTLGLGRSYEQY

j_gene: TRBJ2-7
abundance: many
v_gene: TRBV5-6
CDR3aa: ASSFNYEQY

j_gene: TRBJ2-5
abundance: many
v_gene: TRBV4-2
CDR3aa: ASSQGLRGRGETQY

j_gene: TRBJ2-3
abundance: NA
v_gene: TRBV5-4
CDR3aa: ASSLKTTDTQY

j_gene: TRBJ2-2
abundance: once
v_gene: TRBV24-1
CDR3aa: ATSDRATGELF